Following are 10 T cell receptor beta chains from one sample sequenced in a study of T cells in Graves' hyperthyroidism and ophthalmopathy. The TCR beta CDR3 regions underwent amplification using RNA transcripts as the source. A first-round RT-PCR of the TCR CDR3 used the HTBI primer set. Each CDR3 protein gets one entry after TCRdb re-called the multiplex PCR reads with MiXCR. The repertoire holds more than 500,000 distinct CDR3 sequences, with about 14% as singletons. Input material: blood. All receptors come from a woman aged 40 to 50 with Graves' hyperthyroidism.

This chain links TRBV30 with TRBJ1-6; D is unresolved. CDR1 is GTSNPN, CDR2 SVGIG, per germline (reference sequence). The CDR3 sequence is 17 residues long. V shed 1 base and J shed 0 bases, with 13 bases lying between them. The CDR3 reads CAWSGGGVSSYNSPLHF. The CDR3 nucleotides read TGTGCCTGGAGTGGAGGAGGCGTTAGCTCCTATAATTCACCCCTCCACTTT.

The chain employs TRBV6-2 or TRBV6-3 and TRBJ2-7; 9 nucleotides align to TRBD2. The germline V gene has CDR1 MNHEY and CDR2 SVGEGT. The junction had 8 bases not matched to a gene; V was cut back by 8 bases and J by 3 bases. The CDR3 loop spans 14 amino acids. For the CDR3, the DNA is TGTGCCAGCGTATGGGCTAGCGGGAACTACGAGCAGTACTTC. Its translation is CASVWASGNYEQYF.

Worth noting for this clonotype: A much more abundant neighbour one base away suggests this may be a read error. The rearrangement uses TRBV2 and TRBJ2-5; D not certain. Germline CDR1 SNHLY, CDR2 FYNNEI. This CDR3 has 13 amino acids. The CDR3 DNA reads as TGTGTCAGCAGTGATGGTGTCCAAGAGACCCAGTACTTC. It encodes CVSSDGVQETQYF.

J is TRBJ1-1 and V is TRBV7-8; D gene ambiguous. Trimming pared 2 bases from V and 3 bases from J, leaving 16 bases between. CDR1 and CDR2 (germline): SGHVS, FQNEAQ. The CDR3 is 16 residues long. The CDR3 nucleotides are TGTGCCAGCAGCTTAATGGTAGCCAAGTCACACACTGAAGCTTTCTTT. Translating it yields CASSLMVAKSHTEAFF.

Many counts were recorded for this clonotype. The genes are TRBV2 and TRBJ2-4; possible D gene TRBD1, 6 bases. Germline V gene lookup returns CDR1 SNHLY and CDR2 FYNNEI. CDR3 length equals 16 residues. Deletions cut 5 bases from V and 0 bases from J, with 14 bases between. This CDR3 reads CASSTQGGIAKNIQYF. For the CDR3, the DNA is TGTGCCAGCAGTACACAGGGTGGCATAGCCAAAAACATTCAGTACTTC.

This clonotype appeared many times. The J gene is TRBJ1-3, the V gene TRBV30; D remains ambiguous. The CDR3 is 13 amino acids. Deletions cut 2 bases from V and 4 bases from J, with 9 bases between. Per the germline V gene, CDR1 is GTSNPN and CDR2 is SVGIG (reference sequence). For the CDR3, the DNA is TGTGCCTGGAGTCCCATCCTCGGAAACACCATATATTTT. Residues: CAWSPILGNTIYF.

The DNA for the CDR3 is TGCGCCAGCAGCTTGGATAGCGGGAGTTGGAACGAGCAGTACTTC. Residues: CASSLDSGSWNEQYF. This chain uses TRBV5-1 with TRBJ2-7; TRBD2 matches 9 bases. The CDR3 sequence is 15 residues long. V lost 0 bases, J lost 5 bases, and 6 bases stayed unmatched. Germline CDR1 SGHRS, CDR2 YFSETQ.

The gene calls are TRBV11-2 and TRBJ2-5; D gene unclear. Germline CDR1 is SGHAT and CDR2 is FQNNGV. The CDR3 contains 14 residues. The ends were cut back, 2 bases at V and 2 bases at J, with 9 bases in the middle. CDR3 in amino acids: CASSLPAGQETQYF. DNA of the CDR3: TGTGCCAGCAGCTTACCCGCCGGGCAAGAGACCCAGTACTTC.

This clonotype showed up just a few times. CDR3 coding DNA: TGTGCCAGCAGCCTCTCCGGGACAGGGACAAAAGAGACCCAGTACTTC. This encodes CASSLSGTGTKETQYF. The chain has TRBV11-1 and TRBJ2-5, with 9 bases that match TRBD1. The trim removed 5 bases at V and 3 bases at J, leaving 10 bases unmatched. The CDR3 is made up of 16 amino acids. CDR1 is SGHAT and CDR2 is FQDESV in the germline V gene (reference sequence).

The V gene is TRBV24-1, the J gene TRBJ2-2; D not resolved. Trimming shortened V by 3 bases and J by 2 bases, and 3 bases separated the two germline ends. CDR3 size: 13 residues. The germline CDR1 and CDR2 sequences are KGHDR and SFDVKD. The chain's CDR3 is CATSDPNTGELFF. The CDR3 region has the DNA TGTGCCACCAGTGATCCCAACACCGGGGAGCTGTTTTTT.